This paragraph reports one TCR beta chain. Its cognate antigen has yet to be identified. The junction shows a germline mismatch at one end, possibly a read error. The data were obtained in a study of blood T cells in healthy people across ages (dated by TCRdb to 2013 to 2016). Describing the broader study: Template switching captured roughly one uniquely barcoded TCR beta cDNA molecule per two T cells in model experiments. Using deep sequencing normalized with unique cDNA molecular identifiers, the study measured how TCR beta repertoire diversity changes with age. The donors were divided into four age groups: young (average approximately 16 years), middle-aged (over 35), aged (approximately 62) and long-lived (about 80). To avoid experimental bias, donors of different ages were distributed randomly across sequencing lanes. Using the same blood draw, the study looked at two additional independent replicas of 1 million unique cDNA reads for two donors, one aged 18 to 30 and the other aged 80 or older. Paper-wide results and their limitations: Observed TCR beta diversity per million T cells fell roughly linearly with age, and a significant reduction was already apparent by age around 44. Estimates of total diversity based on one million sequenced T cells were regarded as lower bounds and as underestimates. Since profiling was done on bulk unsorted PBMCs, naive and antigen-experienced compartments could not be conclusively compared. Observed TCR beta diversity correlated strongly with the percentage of naive T cells measured by flow cytometry. The CMV infection status of donors was not known, potentially confounding age-related changes in expanded clonotypes. Compared with the aged group, the long-lived group had more naive CD4+ T cells, fewer expanded clones and increased TCR diversity, suggesting age selection.

To prepare the library, 5' RACE was applied. TCRdb lists the instrument as Illumina HiSeq 2500. A second about 6 to 11 cycle PCR used a sample-barcoded 5' primer and a J-beta primer mix. Each TCR beta cDNA molecule received a unique molecular identifier from a template-switch 5' adaptor carrying 12 random nucleotides. At least 2.5 million CDR3-containing paired-end reads were obtained from each sample. First-strand cDNA was synthesized from all RNA with the Mint cDNA synthesis kit, primed by a TRBC-specific oligonucleotide. Following uracil-DNA glycosylase treatment, all cDNA underwent a first 18-cycle PCR with the universal primers M1SS and BC2_uni_R. The authors' pipeline ran thus. For normalization, 1 million high-quality reads, each with a distinct molecular identifier, were randomly selected from each sample. Instead of being binned into consensus sequences, reads that shared molecular identifiers were thrown out. MiTCR, run with a Q25 quality threshold and the strictest error-elimination algorithm, handled CDR3 identification, clonotype clustering and error correction. A nonparametric unseen species model with Euler transformation was used to estimate a lower bound on total TCR beta diversity. The public reads were run again by TCRdb, first through fastp at Q25 and then through MiXCR, and only productive beta chains were kept. Merged by CDR3 protein, the rows form single entries marked with the most common genes and DNA. TCRdb, not the authors, supplied the V and J calls. This sample gives about 1.4 million distinct CDR3 sequences in total; approximately 59% of them show up just once. In total, the top ten clones hold about 6.7% of the sample.

Reading the germline V gene (reference sequence) gives CDR1 DFQATT and CDR2 SNEGSKA. The CDR3 spans 15 residues, from the cysteine through the phenylalanine. Only the CDR3 region is kept as DNA, spanning 45 bases read in frame from base 1. The roughly 39 donors, aged roughly 6 to 100 years, were systemically healthy Caucasian individuals from Russia. Around 9.9 milliliters of peripheral blood were collected from each donor into EDTA-treated Vacutainer tubes. Ficoll-Paque density-gradient centrifugation was used to isolate PBMCs, with at least 6.5 million per sample. Trizol reagent was used to extract total RNA from PBMCs, with at least 6 micrograms per sample. For every donor, flow cytometry on a PBMC aliquot measured the percentage of naive CD45RAhigh/CD27high T cells.

The specimen was blood. The chain joins TRBV20-1 to TRBJ2-4; the D gene assignment is ambiguous. The receptor was isolated from a man between 18 and 35 years old in good health. Here the CDR3 is given as CSARATEIAKNIQYF. The DNA sequence reads TGCAGTGCCAGAGCAACAGAAATAGCCAAAAACATTCAGTACTTC.